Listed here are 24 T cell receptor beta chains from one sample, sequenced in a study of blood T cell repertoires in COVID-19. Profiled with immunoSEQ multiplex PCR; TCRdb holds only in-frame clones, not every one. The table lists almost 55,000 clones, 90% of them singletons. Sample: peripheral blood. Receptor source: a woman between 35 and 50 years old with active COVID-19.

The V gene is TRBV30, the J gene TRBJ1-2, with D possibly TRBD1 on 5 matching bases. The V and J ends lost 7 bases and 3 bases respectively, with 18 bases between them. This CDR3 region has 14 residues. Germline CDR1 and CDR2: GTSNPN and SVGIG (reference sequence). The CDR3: CASTRGRDYYGYTF. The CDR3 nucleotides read TGTGCCTCTACGCGAGGGAGGGACTACTATGGCTACACCTTC.

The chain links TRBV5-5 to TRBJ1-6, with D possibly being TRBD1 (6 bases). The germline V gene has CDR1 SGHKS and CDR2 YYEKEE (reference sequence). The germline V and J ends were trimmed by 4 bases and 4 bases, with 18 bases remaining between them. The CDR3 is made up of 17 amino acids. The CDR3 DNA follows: TGTGCCAGCAGCCCCACGAGGGGGTCGGCTTATAATTCACCCCTCCACTTT. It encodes CASSPTRGSAYNSPLHF.

As DNA, the CDR3 is TGTGCCAGCAGCCAATGGCGTCGGGATAATTCACCCCTCCACTTT. Translating gives CASSQWRRDNSPLHF. The chain carries TRBV3-1 (or the pseudogene TRBV3-2) and TRBJ1-6; D gene ambiguous. The germline V gene encodes CDR1 LGHDT and CDR2 YNNKEL (reference sequence). The CDR3 totals 15 residues. Trimming took 2 bases from V and 5 from J, leaving 10 bases between them.

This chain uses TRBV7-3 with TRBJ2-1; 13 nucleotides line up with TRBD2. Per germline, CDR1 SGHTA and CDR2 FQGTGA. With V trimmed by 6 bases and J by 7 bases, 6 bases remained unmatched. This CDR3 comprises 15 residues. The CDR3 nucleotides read TGTGCCAGCAGTATCGGACTAGCGGGGGTTAATGAGCAGTTCTTC. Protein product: CASSIGLAGVNEQFF.

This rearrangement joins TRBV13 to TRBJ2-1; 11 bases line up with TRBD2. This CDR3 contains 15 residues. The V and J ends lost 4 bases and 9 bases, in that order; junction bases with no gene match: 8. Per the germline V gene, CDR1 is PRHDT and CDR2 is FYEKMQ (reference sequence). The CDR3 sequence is CASSSLAGAKSEQFF. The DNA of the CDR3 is TGTGCCAGCAGCTCACTAGCGGGGGCTAAGAGTGAGCAGTTCTTC. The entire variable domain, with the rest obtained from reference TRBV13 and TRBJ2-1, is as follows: AAGVIQSPRHLIKEKRETATLKCYPIPRHDTVYWYQQGPGQDPQFLISFYEKMQSDKGSIPDRFSAQQFSDYHSELNMSSLELGDSALYFCASSSLAGAKSEQFFGPGTRLTVL.

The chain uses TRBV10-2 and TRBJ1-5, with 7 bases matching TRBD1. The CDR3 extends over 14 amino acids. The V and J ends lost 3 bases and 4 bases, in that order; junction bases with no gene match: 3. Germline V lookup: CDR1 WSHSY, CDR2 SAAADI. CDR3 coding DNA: TGCGCCAGCAGTGATCTGACAGGGAATCAGCCCCAGCATTTT. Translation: CASSDLTGNQPQHF.

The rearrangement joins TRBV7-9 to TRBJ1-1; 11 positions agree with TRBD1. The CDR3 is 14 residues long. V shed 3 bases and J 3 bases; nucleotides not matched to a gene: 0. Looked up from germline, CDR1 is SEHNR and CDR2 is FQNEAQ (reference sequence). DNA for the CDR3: TGTGCCAGCAGCTTGGGACAGGGGGACACTGAAGCTTTCTTT. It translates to CASSLGQGDTEAFF.

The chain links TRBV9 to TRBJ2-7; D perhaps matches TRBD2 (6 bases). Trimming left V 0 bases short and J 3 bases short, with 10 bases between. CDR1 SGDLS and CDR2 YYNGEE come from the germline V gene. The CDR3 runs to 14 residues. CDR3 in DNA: TGTGCCAGCAGCGTAGGGGGTAGCGGCTACGAGCAGTACTTC. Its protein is CASSVGGSGYEQYF.

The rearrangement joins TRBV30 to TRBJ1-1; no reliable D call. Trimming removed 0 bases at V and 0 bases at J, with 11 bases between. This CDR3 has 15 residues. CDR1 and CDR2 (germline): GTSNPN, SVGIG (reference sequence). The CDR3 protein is CAWSVRSGLNTEAFF. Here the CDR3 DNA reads TGTGCCTGGAGTGTACGGTCGGGGTTGAACACTGAAGCTTTCTTT.

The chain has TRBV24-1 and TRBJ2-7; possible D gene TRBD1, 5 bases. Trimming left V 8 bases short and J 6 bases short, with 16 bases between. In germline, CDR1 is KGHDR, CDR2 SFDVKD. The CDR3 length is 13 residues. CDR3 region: CATTPPHGAEQYF. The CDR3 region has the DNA TGTGCCACCACTCCACCCCATGGGGCCGAGCAGTACTTC.

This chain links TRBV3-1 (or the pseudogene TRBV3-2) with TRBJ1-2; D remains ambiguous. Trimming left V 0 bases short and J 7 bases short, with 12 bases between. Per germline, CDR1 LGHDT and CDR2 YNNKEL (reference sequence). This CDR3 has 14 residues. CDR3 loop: CASSQDAGGSGYTF. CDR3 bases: TGTGCCAGCAGCCAAGATGCGGGAGGGAGTGGCTACACCTTC.

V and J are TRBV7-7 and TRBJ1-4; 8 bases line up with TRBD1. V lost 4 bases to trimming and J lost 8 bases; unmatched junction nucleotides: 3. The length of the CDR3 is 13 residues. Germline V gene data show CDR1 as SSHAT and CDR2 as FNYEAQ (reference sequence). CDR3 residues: CASSSDRGEKLFF. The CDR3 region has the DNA TGTGCCAGCAGCTCCGACAGGGGCGAAAAACTGTTTTTT.

In DNA, the CDR3 is TGCGCCAGTTCGACTAGCGAACCATACAATGAGCAGTTCTTC. It yields the protein CASSTSEPYNEQFF. The V gene is TRBV5-1, the J gene TRBJ2-1; TRBD2 aligns across 8 bases. With 8 bases clipped from V and 4 bases from J, the junction kept 8 bases outside the gene matches. CDR1 and CDR2 (germline): SGHRS, YFSETQ. This CDR3 has 14 residues. Full variable domain (remainder filled in from reference TRBV5-1 and TRBJ2-1): KAGVTQTPRYLIKTRGQQVTLSCSPISGHRSVSWYQQTPGQGLQFLFEYFSETQRNKGNFPGRFSGRQFSNSRSEMNVSTLELGDSALYLCASSTSEPYNEQFFGPGTRLTVL.

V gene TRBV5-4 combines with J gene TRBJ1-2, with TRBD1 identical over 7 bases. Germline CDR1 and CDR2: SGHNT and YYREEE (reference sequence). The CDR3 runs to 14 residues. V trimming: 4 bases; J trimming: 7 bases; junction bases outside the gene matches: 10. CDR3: CASSLTRQGAGYTF. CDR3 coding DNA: TGTGCCAGCAGCCTTACACGACAGGGTGCTGGCTACACCTTC.

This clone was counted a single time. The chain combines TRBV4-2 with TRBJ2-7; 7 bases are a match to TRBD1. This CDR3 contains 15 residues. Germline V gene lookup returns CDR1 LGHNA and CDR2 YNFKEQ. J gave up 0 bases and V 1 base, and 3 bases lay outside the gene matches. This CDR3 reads CASSQVGGSSYEQYF. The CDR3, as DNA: TGTGCCAGCAGCCAAGTAGGGGGCTCCTCCTACGAGCAGTACTTC.

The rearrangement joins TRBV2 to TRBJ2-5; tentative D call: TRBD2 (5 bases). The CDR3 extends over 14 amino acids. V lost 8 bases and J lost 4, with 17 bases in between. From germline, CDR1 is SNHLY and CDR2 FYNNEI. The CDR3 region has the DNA TGTGCCAGCGGTGCTAGCCGCCTAGGAGAGACCCAGTACTTC. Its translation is CASGASRLGETQYF. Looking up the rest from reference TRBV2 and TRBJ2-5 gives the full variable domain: EPEVTQTPSHQVTQMGQEVILRCVPISNHLYFYWYRQILGQKVEFLVSFYNNEISEKSEIFDDQFSVERPDGSNFTLKIRSTKLEDSAMYFCASGASRLGETQYFGPGTRLLVL.

CDR3 residues: CASMGGSSFSPLHF. CDR3 nucleotide sequence: TGTGCCAGCATGGGGGGTTCGTCATTTTCACCCCTCCACTTT. The J gene is TRBJ1-6, the V gene TRBV6-5, with a tentative D call TRBD1 (5 bases). This CDR3 spans 14 amino acids. V dropped 7 bases and J dropped 9 bases, with 16 bases sitting between them. The germline gives CDR1 MNHEY, CDR2 SVGAGI.

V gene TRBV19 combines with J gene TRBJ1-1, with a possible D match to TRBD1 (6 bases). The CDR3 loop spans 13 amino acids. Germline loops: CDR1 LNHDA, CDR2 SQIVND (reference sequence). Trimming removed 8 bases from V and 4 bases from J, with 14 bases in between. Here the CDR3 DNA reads TGTGCCAGTCAGGGGATGGGATTCACTGAAGCTTTCTTT. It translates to CASQGMGFTEAFF.

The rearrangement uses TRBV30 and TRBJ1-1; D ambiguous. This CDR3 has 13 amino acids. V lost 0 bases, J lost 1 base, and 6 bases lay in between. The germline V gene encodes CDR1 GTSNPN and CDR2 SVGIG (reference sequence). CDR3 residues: CAWSVRENTEAFF. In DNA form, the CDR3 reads TGTGCCTGGAGTGTTCGGGAGAACACTGAAGCTTTCTTT.

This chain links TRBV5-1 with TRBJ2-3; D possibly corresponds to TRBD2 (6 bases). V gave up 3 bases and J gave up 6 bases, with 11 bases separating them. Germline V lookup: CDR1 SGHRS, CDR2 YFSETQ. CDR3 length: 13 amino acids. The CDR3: CASSSSSVDTQYF. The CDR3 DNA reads TGCGCCAGCAGCTCCTCTAGCGTGGATACGCAGTATTTT.

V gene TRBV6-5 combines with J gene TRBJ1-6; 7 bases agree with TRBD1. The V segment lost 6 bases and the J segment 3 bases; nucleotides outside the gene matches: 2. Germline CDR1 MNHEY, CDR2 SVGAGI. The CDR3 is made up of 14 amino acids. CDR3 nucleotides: TGTGCCAGCAGGGGACAGAACTATAATTCACCCCTCCACTTT. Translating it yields CASRGQNYNSPLHF.

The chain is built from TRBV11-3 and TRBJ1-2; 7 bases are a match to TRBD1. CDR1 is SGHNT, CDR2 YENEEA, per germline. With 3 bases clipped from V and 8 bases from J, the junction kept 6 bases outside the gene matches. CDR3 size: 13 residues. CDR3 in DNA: TGTGCCAGCAGCTTCCCAGGGGGGCGCGGCTACACCTTC. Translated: CASSFPGGRGYTF.

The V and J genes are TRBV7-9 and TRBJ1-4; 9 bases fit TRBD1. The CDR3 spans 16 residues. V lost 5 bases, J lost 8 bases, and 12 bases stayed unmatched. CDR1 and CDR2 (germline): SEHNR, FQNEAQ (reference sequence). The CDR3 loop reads CASSNTSGTGQEKLFF. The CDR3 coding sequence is TGTGCCAGCAGCAACACCTCCGGGACAGGGCAGGAAAAACTGTTTTTT.

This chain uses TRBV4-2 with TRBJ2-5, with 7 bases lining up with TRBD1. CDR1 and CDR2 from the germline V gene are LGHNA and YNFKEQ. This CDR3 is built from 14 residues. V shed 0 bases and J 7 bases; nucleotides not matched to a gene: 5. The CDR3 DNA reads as TGTGCCAGCAGCCAAGATCAGACAGGGAGGACCCAGTACTTC. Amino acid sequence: CASSQDQTGRTQYF.